Listed below are T cell receptor beta chains from one sample, sequenced in a study of blood T cell repertoires in COVID-19. The table came from immunoSEQ multiplex PCR; TCRdb's copy has only in-frame clones and leaves some out. The data hold 95,000 to 150,000 clones, with approximately 85% observed a single time. Input material: peripheral blood. The receptor set was obtained from a man between 25 and 39 years old with COVID-19, enrolled during active disease. Both conserved end residues are part of each CDR3.

j_call: TRBJ2-3; v_call: TRBV7-2; cdr3_aa: CASNPEEARHTDTQYF
j_call: TRBJ1-1; v_call: TRBV5-1; cdr3_aa: CASSLDALGRTEAFF
j_call: TRBJ2-2; v_call: TRBV6-4; cdr3_aa: CASSDSPAANTGELFF
j_call: TRBJ2-1; v_call: TRBV11-3; cdr3_aa: CASKRNNNEQFF
j_call: TRBJ1-2; v_call: TRBV30; cdr3_aa: CAWSVGQGAIVGYTF
j_call: TRBJ1-2; v_call: TRBV6-1; cdr3_aa: CASSERGMAGGTRNGYTF
j_call: TRBJ1-1; v_call: TRBV3-1/TRBV3-2; cdr3_aa: CASSQGGMAEAFF
j_call: TRBJ1-2; v_call: TRBV6-5; cdr3_aa: CASSAGQGAYYGYTF
j_call: TRBJ2-1; v_call: TRBV29-1; cdr3_aa: CSVDSASGSFRNEQFF
j_call: TRBJ2-5; v_call: TRBV14; cdr3_aa: CASSLNVGQISETQYF
j_call: TRBJ2-7; v_call: TRBV5-4; cdr3_aa: CASSLGGRGRHGSYEQYF
j_call: TRBJ1-5; v_call: TRBV6-5; cdr3_aa: CASRVREGFGQPQHF
j_call: TRBJ2-1; v_call: TRBV6-2/TRBV6-3; cdr3_aa: CASTPGGADNNEQFF
j_call: TRBJ1-5; v_call: TRBV6-2/TRBV6-3; cdr3_aa: CASSVAPGGGEAQHF
j_call: TRBJ1-5; v_call: TRBV10-2; cdr3_aa: CASSGQGVEQPQHF
j_call: TRBJ1-1; v_call: TRBV29-1; cdr3_aa: CSAGQELGEAFF
j_call: TRBJ1-2; v_call: TRBV6-5; cdr3_aa: CASGRGSYGYTF
j_call: TRBJ1-4; v_call: TRBV11-3; cdr3_aa: CASSVGTYEKLFF
j_call: TRBJ1-4; v_call: TRBV4-3; cdr3_aa: CASSQGTGGDKLFF
j_call: TRBJ1-5; v_call: TRBV4-1; cdr3_aa: CASSPGDRGHQPQHF
j_call: TRBJ2-7; v_call: TRBV28; cdr3_aa: CASSFGAGPGEQYF
j_call: TRBJ2-5; v_call: TRBV10-3; cdr3_aa: CAISESVGASKAETQYF
j_call: TRBJ2-7; v_call: TRBV5-5; cdr3_aa: CASSLNIGTGTYEQYF
j_call: TRBJ2-3; v_call: TRBV21-1; cdr3_aa: CASSVPQDRATDTQYF
j_call: TRBJ2-1; v_call: TRBV19; cdr3_aa: CASSIDSRYKRSEQFF
j_call: TRBJ2-3; v_call: TRBV5-5; cdr3_aa: CASSRPGQTLPDTQYF
j_call: TRBJ2-7; v_call: TRBV15; cdr3_aa: CATSRGARAYEQYF
j_call: TRBJ1-2; v_call: TRBV2; cdr3_aa: CASQQEPASGYTF
j_call: TRBJ2-7; v_call: TRBV5-8; cdr3_aa: CASSEPDRVLSYEQYF
j_call: TRBJ2-7; v_call: TRBV7-6; cdr3_aa: CASSSDRSPGYEQYF
j_call: TRBJ2-7; v_call: TRBV11-3; cdr3_aa: CASSPLAGARGEQYF